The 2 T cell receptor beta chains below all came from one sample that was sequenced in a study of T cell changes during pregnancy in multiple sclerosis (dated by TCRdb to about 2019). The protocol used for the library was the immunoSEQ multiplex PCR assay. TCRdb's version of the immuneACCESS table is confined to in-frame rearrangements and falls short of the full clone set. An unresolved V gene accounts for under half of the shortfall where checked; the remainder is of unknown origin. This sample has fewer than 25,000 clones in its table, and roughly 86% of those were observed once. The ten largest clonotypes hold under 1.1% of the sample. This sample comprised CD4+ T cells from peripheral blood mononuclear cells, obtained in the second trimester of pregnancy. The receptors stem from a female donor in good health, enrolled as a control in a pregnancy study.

The CDR3 sequence: CASSRGVSDTDTQYF. CDR3 DNA sequence: TGCGCCAGCAGCCGCGGGGTCTCGGACACAGATACGCAGTATTTT. The chain links TRBV4-3 to TRBJ2-3, with a weak D call TRBD2 (6 bases). The CDR3 totals 15 residues. Germline-derived CDR1 and CDR2 are LGHNA and YSLEER. V lost 4 bases and J lost 2, with 13 bases in between.

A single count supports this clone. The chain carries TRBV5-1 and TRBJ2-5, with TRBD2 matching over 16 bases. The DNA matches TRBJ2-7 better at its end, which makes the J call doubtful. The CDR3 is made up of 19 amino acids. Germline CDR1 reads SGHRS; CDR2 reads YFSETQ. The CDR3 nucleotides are TGCGCCAGCAGCCCGAGGTCAGGGACTAGCGGGAGGGCCGGCTACGAGCAGTACTTC. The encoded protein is CASSPRSGTSGRAGYEQYF.